The next 10 T cell receptor beta chains were all read from a single sample in a study of human T cells and chemical hapten exposure (dated by TCRdb to about 2021). The time point label corresponds to: patch test 1, 2 weeks after DPC sensitization. In light of the paper, this sample's treatment or condition label describes: therapeutic diphenylcyclopropenone sensitization with weekly scalp DPC. Receptor amplification or capture employed RACE. Sequencing relied on a NextSeq 500. TCRdb passed the public sequencing reads through fastp at Q25 and MiXCR, retaining productive beta sequences. Rows matching on CDR3 protein sequence are summarized as one entry with the most common DNA and genes. The sample profile shows roughly 200,000 distinct CDR3 sequences; approximately 20% of them were found once. The top ten clones comprise under 7.5% of the sample. Sample: whole blood, taken in connection with sensitization to the hapten diphenylcyclopropenone (DPC). Receptors originate from a woman in her forties or fifties with alopecia areata. Some clones in this sample may be carry-over from other donors' samples.

V and J are TRBV28 and TRBJ2-1, with 9 nucleotides matching TRBD2. After removal of 4 bases from V and 5 bases from J, the junction contained 9 bases not matched to a gene. The CDR3 has 16 amino acids. The germline V gene encodes CDR1 MDHEN and CDR2 SYDVKM. The DNA of the CDR3 is TGTGCCAGCAGTTCCCCGGCTAGCGGGATCCACAATGAGCAGTTCTTC. As protein: CASSSPASGIHNEQFF.

V gene TRBV7-2 combines with J gene TRBJ2-2; 10 positions match TRBD1. Germline assignment: CDR1 SGHTA and CDR2 FQGNSA. The CDR3 length is 17 residues. After removal of 3 bases from V and 4 bases from J, the junction contained 8 bases not matched to a gene. The CDR3 is CASSLLVGQGTTGELFF. The CDR3 DNA follows: TGTGCCAGCAGCTTGCTGGTGGGACAGGGGACCACCGGGGAGCTGTTTTTT.

In this sample, this clonotype turned up a few times. This rearrangement joins TRBV20-1 to TRBJ2-2; 8 nucleotides match TRBD1. This CDR3 is built from 14 residues. Germline CDR1 is DFQATT and CDR2 is SNEGSKA (reference sequence). V was pared by 2 bases and J by 6 bases, with 5 bases of the junction left unmatched. This CDR3 is CSARPDRVAGELFF. The DNA of the CDR3 is TGCAGTGCTAGACCGGACAGGGTAGCCGGGGAGCTGTTTTTT.

J is TRBJ2-7 and V is TRBV11-2; the match to TRBD2 covers 11 bases. V trimming: 2 bases; J trimming: 5 bases; junction bases outside the gene matches: 5. The CDR3 extends over 15 amino acids. CDR1 is SGHAT, CDR2 FQNNGV, per germline. CDR3 DNA sequence: TGTGCCAGCAGCTTAAGACTAGCGGGATCGCACGAGCAGTACTTC. It is translated as CASSLRLAGSHEQYF.

This clonotype was observed once. V and J are TRBV5-6 and TRBJ1-5, with no clear D. The CDR3 runs 14 residues. Trimming cost V 3 bases and J 0 bases, with 7 bases left between them. Per germline, CDR1 SGHDT and CDR2 YYEEEE. The CDR3 coding sequence is TGTGCCAGCAGCTGGGTCCTTAGCAATCAGCCCCAGCATTTT. The encoded protein is CASSWVLSNQPQHF.

This clonotype was observed a few times. This chain uses TRBV29-1 with TRBJ2-3; 9 positions match TRBD2. J lost 4 bases, V lost 0 bases, and 5 bases had no gene match. From germline, CDR1 is SQVTM and CDR2 ANQGSEA. The CDR3 loop spans 15 amino acids. DNA for the CDR3: TGCAGCGTTGAAGATGGGTTAGCGGGGGCAGATACGCAGTATTTT. Encoded protein: CSVEDGLAGADTQYF.

This clonotype has just a few counts. Written as DNA, the CDR3 is TGCAGCGCCAAAGTTAGGAACACTGAAGCTTTCTTT. Translation: CSAKVRNTEAFF. This chain uses TRBV29-1 with TRBJ1-1; D unresolved. Germline assignment: CDR1 SQVTM and CDR2 ANQGSEA. The CDR3 covers 12 residues. V was cut by 7 bases and J by 1 base, with 10 bases left in between. Using reference TRBV29-1 and TRBJ1-1 for the parts outside the CDR3, the full variable domain is SAVISQKPSRDICQRGTSLTIQCQVDSQVTMMFWYRQQPGQSLTLIATANQGSEATYESGFVIDKFPISRPNLTFSTLTVSNMSPEDSSIYLCSAKVRNTEAFFGQGTRLTVV.

The V gene is TRBV7-9, the J gene TRBJ2-1; 11 nucleotides agree with TRBD2. The J segment lost 6 bases and the V segment lost 1 base, leaving 8 bases of the junction unmatched. Germline V CDR1 and CDR2: SEHNR, FQNEAQ (reference sequence). The CDR3 sequence is 17 residues long. The chain's CDR3 is CASSLVLGLAEGNEQFF. The CDR3, as DNA: TGTGCCAGCAGCTTAGTCTTGGGACTAGCGGAGGGCAATGAGCAGTTCTTC.

This clonotype appeared many times. The chain recombines TRBV28 with TRBJ2-5; either TRBD1 or TRBD2 may supply D (6 bases each). The CDR3 has 14 residues. V was cut by 1 base and J by 7 bases, with 13 bases left in between. Germline values: CDR1 MDHEN, CDR2 SYDVKM. The CDR3 here is CASSLSGAGWTQYF. CDR3 nucleotide sequence: TGTGCCAGCAGTTTATCAGGGGCGGGGTGGACCCAGTACTTC. The full variable domain, its missing parts supplied by reference TRBV28 and TRBJ2-5, is DVKVTQSSRYLVKRTGEKVFLECVQDMDHENMFWYRQDPGLGLRLIYFSYDVKMKEKGDIPEGYSVSREKKERFSLILESASTNQTSMYLCASSLSGAGWTQYFGPGTRLLVL.

This clonotype was seen once. The V gene is TRBV6-5, the J gene TRBJ2-5; possible D gene TRBD2, 5 bases. V was trimmed by 2 bases and J by 2 bases, leaving 15 bases between them. CDR1 is MNHEY, CDR2 SVGAGI, per germline. The CDR3 covers 16 residues. CDR3 residues: CASSYTPSGPQETQYF. DNA of the CDR3: TGTGCCAGCAGTTACACCCCCAGCGGACCACAAGAGACCCAGTACTTC.